This T cell receptor beta chain was identified during a study of CD8 T cells in ankylosing spondylitis (TCRdb year 2017). Study-level background: The study profiled T cell receptor beta repertoires in healthy donors and ankylosing spondylitis patients to find disease-linked TCR variants. Peripheral blood samples were taken, and synovial fluid was additionally collected from ankylosing spondylitis patients. The whole study cohort included 108 healthy donors and 25 ankylosing spondylitis patients. Broad study findings and their caveats: The disease-linked clones were reported to be significantly enriched in matched synovial fluid samples from ankylosing spondylitis patients. Some TCR beta motif variants had previously been reported in synovial fluid and blood of reactive arthritis patients, which suggested common disease-initiation mechanisms. The disease-linked clones showed a CD8+ phenotype and occurred at relatively low frequencies in peripheral blood. A TCR beta motif of eight highly homologous amino acid variants appeared characteristic of blood from ankylosing spondylitis patients.

V is pared back by 9 bases and J by 7 bases, with 10 bases lying between the germline termini. The CDR3 runs 12 amino acids, cysteine and phenylalanine included. Only the CDR3 DNA stays, 36 bases, in frame from base 1. These reads were obtained on an Illumina HiSeq 2500. Quantitative 5'-RACE with molecular barcodes was used to prepare TCR beta libraries. The original pipeline was this. A new computational method, built on a probabilistic model of VDJ rearrangement, was used to identify disease-linked TCR variants. TCRdb cleaned the public reads at Q25 with fastp, built clones with MiXCR and kept in-frame beta chains. Rows with a matching CDR3 protein are joined into one entry that keeps the most common DNA and genes. The authors' filters were not applied to this entry. The sample yields about 800,000 distinct CDR3 sequences; about 11% were counted once. The leading ten clones occupy around 0.51% of the sample.

The table lists this clonotype with many counts. What this receptor recognizes is not known. The record has no base qualities; no much larger clone is one base away. Sequencing was carried out using blood, either unsorted or a sorted T cell fraction (not recorded which). The receptor was derived from a male donor with ankylosing spondylitis. The receptor chain draws on TRBV12-3 or TRBV12-4 and TRBJ1-6; TRBD1 might be the D gene, on 5 matching bases. The CDR3 in this case is CASSWGNSPLHF. The sequenced DNA is TGTGCCAGTTCCTGGGGGAATTCACCCCTCCACTTT.